This T cell receptor beta chain appears in the sequencing data of a study of T cells in Graves' hyperthyroidism and ophthalmopathy. Germline V gene sequence: CDR1 SGHRS, CDR2 YFSETQ. The V end was cut by 0 bases, the J end by 0 bases, with 10 bases between. This CDR3 region has 16 residues. This clonotype was counted ten times or more. Not enrolled were patients with uncontrolled infection, other autoimmune disease, pregnancy or lactation. Amplification of TCR beta CDR3 regions used RNA as the template. First-round RT-PCR with HTBI primers amplified the TCR CDR3 region. TCRdb re-derived calls from the multiplex PCR reads in MiXCR, one entry per CDR3 protein. Here the sample spans more than 500,000 distinct CDR3 sequences, roughly 16% being singletons.

The sequencing sample was made of blood. This chain connects TRBV5-1 to TRBJ1-3; no definite D call. This TCR derives from a woman aged 25 to 39 with Graves' hyperthyroidism. This CDR3 reads CASSLAGRNSGNTIYF. The CDR3 DNA follows: TGCGCCAGCAGCTTGGCCGGCAGAAACTCTGGAAACACCATATATTTT.